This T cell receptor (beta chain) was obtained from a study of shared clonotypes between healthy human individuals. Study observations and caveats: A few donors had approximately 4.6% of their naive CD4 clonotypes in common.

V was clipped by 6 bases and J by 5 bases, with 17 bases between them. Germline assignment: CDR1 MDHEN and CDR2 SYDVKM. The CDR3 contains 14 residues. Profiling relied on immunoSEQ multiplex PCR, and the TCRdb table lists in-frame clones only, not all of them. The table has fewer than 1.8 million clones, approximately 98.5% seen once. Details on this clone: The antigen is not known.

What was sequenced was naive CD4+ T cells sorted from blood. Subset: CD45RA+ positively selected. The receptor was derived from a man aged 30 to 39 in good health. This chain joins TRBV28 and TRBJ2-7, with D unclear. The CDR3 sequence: CASRRMPPADEQYF. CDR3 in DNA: TGTGCCAGCAGGCGTATGCCCCCGGCGGACGAGCAGTACTTC.